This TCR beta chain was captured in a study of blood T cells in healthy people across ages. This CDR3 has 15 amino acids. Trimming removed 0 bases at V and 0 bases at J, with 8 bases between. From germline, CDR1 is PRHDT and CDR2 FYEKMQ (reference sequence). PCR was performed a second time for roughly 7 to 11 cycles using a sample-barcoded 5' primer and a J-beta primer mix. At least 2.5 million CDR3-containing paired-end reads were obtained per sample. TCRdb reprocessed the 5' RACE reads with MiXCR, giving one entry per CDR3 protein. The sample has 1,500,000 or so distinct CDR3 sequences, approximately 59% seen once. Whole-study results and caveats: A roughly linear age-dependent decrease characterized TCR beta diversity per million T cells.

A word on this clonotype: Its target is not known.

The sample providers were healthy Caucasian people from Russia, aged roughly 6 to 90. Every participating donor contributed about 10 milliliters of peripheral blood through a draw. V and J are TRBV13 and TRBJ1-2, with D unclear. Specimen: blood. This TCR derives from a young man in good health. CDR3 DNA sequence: TGTGCCAGCAGCTTAGGGACTTTAACTAACTATGGCTACACCTTC. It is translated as CASSLGTLTNYGYTF.